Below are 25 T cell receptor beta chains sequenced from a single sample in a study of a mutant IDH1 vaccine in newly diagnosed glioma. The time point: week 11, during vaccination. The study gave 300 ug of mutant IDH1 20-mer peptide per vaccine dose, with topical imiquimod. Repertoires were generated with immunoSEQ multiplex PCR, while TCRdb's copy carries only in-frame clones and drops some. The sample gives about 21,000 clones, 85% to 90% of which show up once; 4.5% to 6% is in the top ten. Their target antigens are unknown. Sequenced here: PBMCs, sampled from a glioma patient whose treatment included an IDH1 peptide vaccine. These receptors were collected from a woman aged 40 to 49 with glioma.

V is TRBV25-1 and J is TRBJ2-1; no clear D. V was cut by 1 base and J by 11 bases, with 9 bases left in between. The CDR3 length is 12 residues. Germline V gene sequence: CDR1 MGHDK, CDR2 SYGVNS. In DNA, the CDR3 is TGTGCCAGCAGTGAATCCCAACCTCAGCAGTTCTTC. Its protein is CASSESQPQQFF.

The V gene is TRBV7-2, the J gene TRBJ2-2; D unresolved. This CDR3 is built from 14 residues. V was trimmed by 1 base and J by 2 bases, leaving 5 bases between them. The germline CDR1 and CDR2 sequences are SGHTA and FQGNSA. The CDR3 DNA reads TGTGCCAGCAGCTTAGACAGAAACACCGGGGAGCTGTTTTTT. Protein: CASSLDRNTGELFF.

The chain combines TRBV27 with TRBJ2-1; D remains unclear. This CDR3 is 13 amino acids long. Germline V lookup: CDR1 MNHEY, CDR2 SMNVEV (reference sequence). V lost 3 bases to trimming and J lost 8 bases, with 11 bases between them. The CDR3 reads CASSFNQRDEQFF. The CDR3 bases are TGTGCCAGCAGTTTTAATCAACGAGATGAGCAGTTCTTC.

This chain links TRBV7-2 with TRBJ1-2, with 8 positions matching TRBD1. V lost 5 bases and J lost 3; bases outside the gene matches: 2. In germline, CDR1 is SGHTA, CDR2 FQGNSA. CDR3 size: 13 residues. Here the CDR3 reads CASSPDRDYGYTF. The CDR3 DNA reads TGTGCCAGCAGCCCGGACAGGGACTATGGCTACACCTTC.

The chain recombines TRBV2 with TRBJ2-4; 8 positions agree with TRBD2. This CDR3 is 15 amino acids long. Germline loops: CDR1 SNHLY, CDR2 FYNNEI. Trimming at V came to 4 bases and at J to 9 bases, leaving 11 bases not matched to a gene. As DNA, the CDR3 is TGTGCCAGCAGTGCAGAAAGGACTAGCTATGCCATTCAGTACTTC. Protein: CASSAERTSYAIQYF.

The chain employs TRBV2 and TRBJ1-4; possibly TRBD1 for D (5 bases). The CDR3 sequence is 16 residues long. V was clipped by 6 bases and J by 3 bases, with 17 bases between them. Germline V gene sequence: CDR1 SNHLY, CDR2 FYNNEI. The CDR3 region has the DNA TGTGCCAGCAGCCCAGGGACGTCGCGATCTAATGAAAAACTGTTTTTT. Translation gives CASSPGTSRSNEKLFF.

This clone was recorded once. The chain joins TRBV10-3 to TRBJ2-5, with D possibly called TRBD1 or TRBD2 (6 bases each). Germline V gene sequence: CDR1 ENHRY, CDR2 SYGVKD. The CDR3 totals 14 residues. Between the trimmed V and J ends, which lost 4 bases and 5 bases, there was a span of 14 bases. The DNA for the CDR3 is TGTGCCATCAGTGGGGGGGCAGGTGAGGAGACCCAGTACTTC. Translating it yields CAISGGAGEETQYF.

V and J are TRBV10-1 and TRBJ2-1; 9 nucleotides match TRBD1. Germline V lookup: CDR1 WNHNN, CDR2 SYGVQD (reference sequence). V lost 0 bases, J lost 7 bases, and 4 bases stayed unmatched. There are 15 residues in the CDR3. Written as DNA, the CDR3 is TGCGCCAGCAGTGAGTCGGGGACAGGGACTAATGAGCAGTTCTTC. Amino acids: CASSESGTGTNEQFF.

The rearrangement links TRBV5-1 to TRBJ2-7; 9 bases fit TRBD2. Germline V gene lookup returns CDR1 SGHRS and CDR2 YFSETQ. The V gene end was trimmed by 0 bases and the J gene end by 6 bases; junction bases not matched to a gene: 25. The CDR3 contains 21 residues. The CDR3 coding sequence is TGCGCCAGCAGCTTGGGCGGTGGGACTGTGGTTGGGACTAGCCTTTACCCCGAGCAGTACTTC. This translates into CASSLGGGTVVGTSLYPEQYF.

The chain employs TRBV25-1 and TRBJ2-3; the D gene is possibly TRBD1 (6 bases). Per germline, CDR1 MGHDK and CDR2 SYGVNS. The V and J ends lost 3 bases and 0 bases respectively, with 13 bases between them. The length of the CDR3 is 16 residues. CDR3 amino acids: CASSDPRGPSTDTQYF. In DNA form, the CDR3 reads TGTGCCAGCAGTGACCCCAGGGGTCCTAGCACAGATACGCAGTATTTT.

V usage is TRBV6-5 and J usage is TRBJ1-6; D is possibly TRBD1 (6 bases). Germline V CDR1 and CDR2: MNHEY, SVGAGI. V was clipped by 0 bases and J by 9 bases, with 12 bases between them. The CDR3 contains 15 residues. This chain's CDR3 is CASSYSTGQVSPLHF. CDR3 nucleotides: TGTGCCAGCAGTTACTCGACGGGACAAGTTTCACCCCTCCACTTT.

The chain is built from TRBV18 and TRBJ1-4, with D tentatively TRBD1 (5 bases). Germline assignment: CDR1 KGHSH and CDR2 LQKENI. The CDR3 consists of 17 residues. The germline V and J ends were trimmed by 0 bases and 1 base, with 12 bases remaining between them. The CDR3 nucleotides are TGTGCCAGCTCACCACCCGGGGGGACCGTAACTAATGAAAAACTGTTTTTT. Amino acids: CASSPPGGTVTNEKLFF. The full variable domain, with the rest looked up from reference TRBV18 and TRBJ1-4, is NAGVMQNPRHLVRRRGQEARLRCSPMKGHSHVYWYRQLPEEGLKFMVYLQKENIIDESGMPKERFSAEFPKEGPSILRIQQVVRGDSAAYFCASSPPGGTVTNEKLFFGSGTQLSVL.

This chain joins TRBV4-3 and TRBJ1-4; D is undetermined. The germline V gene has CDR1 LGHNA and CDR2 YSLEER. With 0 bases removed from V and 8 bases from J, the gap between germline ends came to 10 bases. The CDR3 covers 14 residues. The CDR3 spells CASSQDVLSEKLFF. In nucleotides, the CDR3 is TGCGCCAGCAGCCAAGACGTCTTAAGCGAAAAACTGTTTTTT.

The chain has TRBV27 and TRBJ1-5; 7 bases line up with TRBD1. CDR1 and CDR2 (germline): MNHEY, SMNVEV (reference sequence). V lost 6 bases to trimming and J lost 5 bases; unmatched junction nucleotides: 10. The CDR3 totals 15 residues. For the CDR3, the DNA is TGTGCCAGCAGACCGACAGGGCCAGGGGATCAGCCCCAGCATTTT. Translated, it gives CASRPTGPGDQPQHF.

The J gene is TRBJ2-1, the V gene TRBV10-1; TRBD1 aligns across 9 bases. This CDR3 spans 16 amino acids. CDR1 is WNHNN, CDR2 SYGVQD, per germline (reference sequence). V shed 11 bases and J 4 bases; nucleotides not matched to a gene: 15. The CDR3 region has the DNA TGCGCCTGTCCAGCCGGGACAGGGCGGGAGTACAATGAGCAGTTCTTC. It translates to CACPAGTGREYNEQFF.

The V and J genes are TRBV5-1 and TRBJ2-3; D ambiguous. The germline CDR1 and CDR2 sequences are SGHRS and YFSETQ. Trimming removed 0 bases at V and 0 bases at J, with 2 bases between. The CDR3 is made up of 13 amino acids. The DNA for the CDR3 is TGCGCCAGCAGCTTGGACAGCACAGATACGCAGTATTTT. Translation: CASSLDSTDTQYF.

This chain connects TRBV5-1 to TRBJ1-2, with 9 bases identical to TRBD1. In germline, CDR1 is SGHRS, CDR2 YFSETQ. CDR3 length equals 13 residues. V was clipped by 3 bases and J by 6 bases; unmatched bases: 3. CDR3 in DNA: TGCGCCAGCAGCTCGGGACAGGGAAATGGCTACACCTTC. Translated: CASSSGQGNGYTF.

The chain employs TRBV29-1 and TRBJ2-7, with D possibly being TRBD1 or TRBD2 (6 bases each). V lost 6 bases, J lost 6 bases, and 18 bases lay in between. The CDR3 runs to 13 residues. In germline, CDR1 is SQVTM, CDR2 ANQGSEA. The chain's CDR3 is CSVDVGGRSEQYF. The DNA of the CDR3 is TGCAGCGTAGATGTTGGGGGGCGGAGCGAGCAGTACTTC.

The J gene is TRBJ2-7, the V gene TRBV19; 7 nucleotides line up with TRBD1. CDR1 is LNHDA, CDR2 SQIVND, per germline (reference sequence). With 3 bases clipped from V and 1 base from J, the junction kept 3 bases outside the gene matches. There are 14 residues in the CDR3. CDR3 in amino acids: CASSIYRGSYEQYF. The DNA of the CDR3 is TGTGCCAGTAGTATTTACAGGGGATCCTACGAGCAGTACTTC.

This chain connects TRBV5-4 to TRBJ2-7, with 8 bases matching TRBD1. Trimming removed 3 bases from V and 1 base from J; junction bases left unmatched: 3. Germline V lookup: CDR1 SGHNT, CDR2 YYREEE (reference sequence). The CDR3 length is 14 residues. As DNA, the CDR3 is TGTGCCAGCAGCTCCGGGACAGGATCCTACGAGCAGTACTTC. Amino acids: CASSSGTGSYEQYF.

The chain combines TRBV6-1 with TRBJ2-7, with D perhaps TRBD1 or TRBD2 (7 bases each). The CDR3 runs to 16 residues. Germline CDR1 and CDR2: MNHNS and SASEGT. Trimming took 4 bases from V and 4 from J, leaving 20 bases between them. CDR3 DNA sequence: TGTGCCAGCAGTGTCGGGCGGGCAGGGGGGGGGTACGAGCAGTACTTC. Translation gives CASSVGRAGGGYEQYF.

CDR3 sequence: CASSKGQGKETQYF. DNA of the CDR3: TGTGCCAGCAGCAAGGGGCAGGGCAAAGAGACCCAGTACTTC. The chain combines TRBV7-8 with TRBJ2-5; tentatively, D is TRBD1 (5 bases). Trimming cost V 5 bases and J 3 bases, with 13 bases left between them. There are 14 residues in the CDR3. Germline V gives CDR1 SGHVS, CDR2 FQNEAQ.

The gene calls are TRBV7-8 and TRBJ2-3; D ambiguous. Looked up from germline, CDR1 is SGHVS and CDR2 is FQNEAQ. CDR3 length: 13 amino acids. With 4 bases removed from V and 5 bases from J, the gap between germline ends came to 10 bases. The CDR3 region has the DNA TGTGCCAGCAGCTCCAATGAGGTAGATACGCAGTATTTT. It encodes CASSSNEVDTQYF.

The CDR3 spells CASSLRDNEQFF. For the CDR3, the DNA is TGTGCCAGCAGCTTGAGAGACAATGAGCAGTTCTTC. The rearrangement links TRBV5-4 to TRBJ2-1, with D hard to call. CDR3 length equals 12 residues. V was pared by 1 base and J by 5 bases, with 4 bases between. Germline V gene data show CDR1 as SGHNT and CDR2 as YYREEE (reference sequence).

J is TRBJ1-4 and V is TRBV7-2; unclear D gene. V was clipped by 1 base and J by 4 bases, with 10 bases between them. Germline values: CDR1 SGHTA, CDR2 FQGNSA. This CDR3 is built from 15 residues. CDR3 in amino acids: CASSLVGGNNEKLFF. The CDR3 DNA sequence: TGTGCCAGCAGCTTAGTCGGAGGCAATAATGAAAAACTGTTTTTT. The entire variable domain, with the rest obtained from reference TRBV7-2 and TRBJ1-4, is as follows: GAGVSQSPSNKVTEKGKDVELRCDPISGHTALYWYRQSLGQGLEFLIYFQGNSAPDKSGLPSDRFSAERTGGSVSTLTIQRTQQEDSAVYLCASSLVGGNNEKLFFGSGTQLSVL.